The next 10 T cell receptor beta chains were all read from a single sample in a study of shared clonotypes between healthy human individuals. Assay: immunoSEQ multiplex PCR; the TCRdb copy retains only in-frame clones and omits some. Of about 2.4 million clones listed, roughly 93% are singletons. Sequencing was carried out using naive CD4+ T cells from PBMCs. Subset described: CD45RA+ positively selected. The receptors come from a man aged 18-30 years in good health. Some clones in this sample may be carry-over from other donors' samples.

The chain is built from TRBV5-4 and TRBJ1-2; 7 nucleotides align to TRBD1. This CDR3 contains 17 residues. V lost 5 bases and J lost 0; bases outside the gene matches: 13. Germline lookup yields CDR1 SGHNT and CDR2 YYREEE (reference sequence). Here the CDR3 reads CASSPMTGTDANYGYTF. In nucleotides, the CDR3 is TGTGCCAGCAGTCCCATGACGGGGACAGATGCTAACTATGGCTACACCTTC.

The chain links TRBV11-3 to TRBJ2-5; the match to TRBD2 covers 11 bases. Germline V gives CDR1 SGHNT, CDR2 YENEEA. V shed 3 bases, J shed 1 base, and the junction held 7 bases outside the gene matches. This CDR3 comprises 17 residues. The CDR3 DNA sequence: TGTGCCAGCAGCTTTGGGGCCACTAGCGGGGGCCAAGAGACCCAGTACTTC. This codes for CASSFGATSGGQETQYF.

The genes are TRBV5-1 and TRBJ2-3; D is possibly TRBD2 (6 bases). There are 17 residues in the CDR3. Trimming cost V 4 bases and J 5 bases, with 23 bases left between them. Germline-derived CDR1 and CDR2 are SGHRS and YFSETQ. The CDR3 sequence is CASSGPLALGFIDTQYF. The CDR3 DNA is TGCGCCAGCAGCGGGCCCCTAGCGCTTGGTTTTATAGATACGCAGTATTTT.

The genes are TRBV5-1 and TRBJ2-7; 8 bases align to TRBD1. The CDR3 sequence is 15 residues long. Germline CDR1 SGHRS, CDR2 YFSETQ. The V gene end was trimmed by 0 bases and the J gene end by 5 bases; junction bases not matched to a gene: 7. The CDR3 region is CASSLAAGGFDEQYF. The CDR3 DNA is TGCGCCAGCAGCTTGGCGGCAGGGGGCTTCGACGAGCAGTACTTC.

This rearrangement joins TRBV6-4 to TRBJ2-1; the D is unclear. Germline CDR1 is MRHNA and CDR2 is SNTAGT. The CDR3 has 16 residues. The V gene lost 0 bases and the J gene lost 0 bases, with 9 bases spanning the gap. The chain's CDR3 is CASSDSTLSSYNEQFF. As DNA, the CDR3 is TGTGCCAGCAGTGACTCTACCCTGAGCTCCTACAATGAGCAGTTCTTC.

The genes are TRBV9 and TRBJ2-1, with D perhaps TRBD1 or TRBD2 (5 bases each). V dropped 4 bases and J dropped 0 bases, with 11 bases sitting between them. This CDR3 region has 15 residues. The germline CDR1 and CDR2 sequences are SGDLS and YYNGEE. This chain's CDR3 is CASSPEGISYNEQFF. For the CDR3, the DNA is TGTGCCAGCAGCCCCGAGGGGATCTCCTACAATGAGCAGTTCTTC.

The chain uses TRBV27 and TRBJ2-7; D is possibly TRBD1 (5 bases). The V end lost 4 bases, the J end lost 2 bases, and 15 bases lay between the germline ends. This CDR3 is built from 15 residues. Germline V lookup: CDR1 MNHEY, CDR2 SMNVEV (reference sequence). The CDR3 region has the DNA TGTGCCAGCAGTTCGACAGCGCAAGAAACCTACGAGCAGTACTTC. It codes for CASSSTAQETYEQYF.

The chain joins TRBV21-1 to TRBJ2-4. TRBV21-1 is a documented pseudogene. The CDR3 extends over 13 amino acids. CDR3 DNA sequence: TGTGCCAGCCGCCTGTTGGCCAAAAACATTCAGTACTTC. It translates to CASRLLAKNIQYF.

The chain is built from TRBV7-2 and TRBJ2-7, with D hard to call. Trimming left V 2 bases short and J 2 bases short, with 4 bases between. Germline values: CDR1 SGHTA, CDR2 FQGNSA. The CDR3 sequence is 12 residues long. CDR3 coding DNA: TGTGCCAGCAGCTTACAGCCCTACGAGCAGTACTTC. It translates to CASSLQPYEQYF.

The rearrangement links TRBV6-5 to TRBJ2-7; TRBD1 aligns across 9 bases. The CDR3 runs 16 residues. V lost 2 bases to trimming and J lost 6 bases; unmatched junction nucleotides: 11. Germline lookup yields CDR1 MNHEY and CDR2 SVGAGI. CDR3 region: CASSYEGGTGFLEQYF. CDR3 nucleotides: TGTGCCAGCAGTTACGAGGGCGGGACAGGGTTCCTCGAGCAGTACTTC.